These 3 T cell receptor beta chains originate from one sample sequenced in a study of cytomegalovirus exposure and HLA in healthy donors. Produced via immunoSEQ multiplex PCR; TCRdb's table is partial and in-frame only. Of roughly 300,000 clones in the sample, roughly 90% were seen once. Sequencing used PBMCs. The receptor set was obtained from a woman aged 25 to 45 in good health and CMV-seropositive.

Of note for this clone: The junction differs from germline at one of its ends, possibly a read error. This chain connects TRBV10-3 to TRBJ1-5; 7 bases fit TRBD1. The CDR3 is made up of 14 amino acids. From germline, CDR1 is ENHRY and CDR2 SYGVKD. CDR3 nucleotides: TGTGCCAGCAGTTCTCAGGGGGGTGTTCAGCCCCAGCATTTT. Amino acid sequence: CASSSQGGVQPQHF.

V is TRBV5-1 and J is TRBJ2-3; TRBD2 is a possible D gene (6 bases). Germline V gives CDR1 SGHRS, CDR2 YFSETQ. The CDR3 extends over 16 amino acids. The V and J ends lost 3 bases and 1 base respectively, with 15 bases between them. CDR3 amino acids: CASSYGLPGGTDTQYF. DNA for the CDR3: TGCGCCAGCAGCTATGGACTACCCGGTGGCACAGATACGCAGTATTTT.

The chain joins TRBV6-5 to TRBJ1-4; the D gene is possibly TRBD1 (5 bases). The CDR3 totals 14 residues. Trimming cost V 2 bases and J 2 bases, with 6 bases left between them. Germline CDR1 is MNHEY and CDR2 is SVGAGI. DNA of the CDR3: TGTGCCAGCAGTTACGCAGGGACTAATGAAAAACTGTTTTTT. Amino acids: CASSYAGTNEKLFF.